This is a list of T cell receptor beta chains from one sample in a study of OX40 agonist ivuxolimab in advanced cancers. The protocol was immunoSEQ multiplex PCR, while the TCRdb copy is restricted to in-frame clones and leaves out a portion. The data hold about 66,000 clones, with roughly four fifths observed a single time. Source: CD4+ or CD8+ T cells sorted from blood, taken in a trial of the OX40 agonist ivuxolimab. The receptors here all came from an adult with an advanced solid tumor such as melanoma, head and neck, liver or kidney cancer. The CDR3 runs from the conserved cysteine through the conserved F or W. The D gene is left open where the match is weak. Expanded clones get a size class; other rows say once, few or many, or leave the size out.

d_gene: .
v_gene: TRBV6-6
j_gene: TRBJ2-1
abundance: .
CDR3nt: TGTGCCAGCAGTTACTCGGGGGACCTCGTTTACAATGAGCAGTTCTTC
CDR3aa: CASSYSGDLVYNEQFF

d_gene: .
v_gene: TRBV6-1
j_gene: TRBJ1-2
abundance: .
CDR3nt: TGTGCCAGCAGGACGGGACAACAAAACTATGGCTACACCTTC
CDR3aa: CASRTGQQNYGYTF

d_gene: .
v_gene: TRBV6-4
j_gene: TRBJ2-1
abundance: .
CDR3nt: TGTGCCAGCAGCAGAGAGGGGAGCTCCTACAATGAGCAGTTCTTC
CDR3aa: CASSREGSSYNEQFF

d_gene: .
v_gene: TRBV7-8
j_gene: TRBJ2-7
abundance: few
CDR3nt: TGTGCCAGCAGCTTCCCCTTCCCGGGAGAAAGAGTCTACGAGCAGTACTTC
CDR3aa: CASSFPFPGERVYEQYF

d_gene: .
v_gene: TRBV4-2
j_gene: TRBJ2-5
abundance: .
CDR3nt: TGTGCCAGCAGCCAAGATCGGGGCGGAGCCCAAGAGACCCAGTACTTC
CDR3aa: CASSQDRGGAQETQYF

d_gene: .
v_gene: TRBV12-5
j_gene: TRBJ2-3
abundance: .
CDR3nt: TGTGCTAGTGTTGGGGGCACAGATACGCAGTATTTT
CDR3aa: CASVGGTDTQYF

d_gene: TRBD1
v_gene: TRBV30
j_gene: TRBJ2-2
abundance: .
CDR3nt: TGTGCCTGGAGACTACAGGGGGTAGTAACCGGGGAGCTGTTTTTT
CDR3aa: CAWRLQGVVTGELFF

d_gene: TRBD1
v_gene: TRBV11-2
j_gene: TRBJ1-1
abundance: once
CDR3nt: TGTGCCAGCAGCTATTTTTCCGGGACAGGGACCCAAGCTTTCTTT
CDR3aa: CASSYFSGTGTQAFF

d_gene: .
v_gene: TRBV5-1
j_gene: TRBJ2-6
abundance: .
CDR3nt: TGCGCCAGCAGCTTGTTACAGACCGCCCGCTCTGGGGCCAACGTCCTGACTTTC
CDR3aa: CASSLLQTARSGANVLTF

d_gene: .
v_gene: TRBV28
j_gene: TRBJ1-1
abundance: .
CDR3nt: TGTGCCTCCCTACGGTCAGCCGGGGGGGGCACTGAAGCTTTCTTT
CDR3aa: CASLRSAGGGTEAFF

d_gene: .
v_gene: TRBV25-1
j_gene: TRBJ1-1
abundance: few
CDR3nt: TGTGCCAGCAGTGGCACGGGAGGGAACACTGAAGCTTTCTTT
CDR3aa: CASSGTGGNTEAFF

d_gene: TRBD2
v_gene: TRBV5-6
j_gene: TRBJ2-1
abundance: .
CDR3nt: TGTGCCAGCAGCGCGGGACTAGCGGGTGGTGAGCAGTTCTTC
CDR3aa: CASSAGLAGGEQFF

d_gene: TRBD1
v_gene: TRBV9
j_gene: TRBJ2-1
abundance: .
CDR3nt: TGTGCCAGCAGCAGGGTCTTCCCGAGACAGGGGCGGGATGAGCAGTTCTTC
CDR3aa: CASSRVFPRQGRDEQFF

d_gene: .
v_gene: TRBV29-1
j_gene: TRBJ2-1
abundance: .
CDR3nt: TGCAGCGTTGGGGTCAGCATTAATGAGCAGTTCTTC
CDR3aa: CSVGVSINEQFF

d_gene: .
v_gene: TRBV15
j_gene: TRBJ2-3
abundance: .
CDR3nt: TGTGCCACCAGCAGAGTCGGCAGCACAGATACGCAGTATTTT
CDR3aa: CATSRVGSTDTQYF

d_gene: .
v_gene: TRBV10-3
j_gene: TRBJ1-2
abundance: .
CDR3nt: TGTGCCATCAACCCCGCAGGGATTAACTATGGCTACACCTTC
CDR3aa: CAINPAGINYGYTF